This TCR beta chain came from a study of response to subunit inactivated influenza vaccine. MiXCR, applied by TCRdb to the RT-PCR reads, yields one record per CDR3 protein. The sample holds about 480,000 distinct CDR3 sequences, 25% seen once. Per germline, CDR1 SQVTM and CDR2 ANQGSEA. CDR3 length: 14 amino acids. V dropped 6 bases and J dropped 1 base, with 15 bases sitting between them. This clonotype was counted many times. The chain joins TRBV29-1 to TRBJ2-5, with D perhaps being TRBD1 or TRBD2 (5 bases each). This clonotype was obtained from a man aged 50 or older who received an inactivated influenza vaccine. The material was CD4+ T cells sorted from PBMCs, obtained 5 days after vaccination. CDR3: CSVGSRDGQETQYF. CDR3 sequence (DNA): TGCAGCGTGGGTAGCCGGGACGGCCAAGAGACCCAGTACTTC.